This T cell receptor (beta chain) was sequenced in a study of tumor T cells in aggressive B-cell lymphoma. Only in-frame clones appear in the TCRdb table, and some are missing; sequencing was by immunoSEQ multiplex PCR. The data show 7,900 or so clones, roughly 80% seen once. From germline, CDR1 is SGHTA and CDR2 FQGNSA. The CDR3 totals 12 residues. V was trimmed by 1 base and J by 11 bases, leaving 9 bases between them. J is TRBJ2-1 and V is TRBV7-2; the D gene is possibly TRBD2 (6 bases). The material sequenced was tumor tissue. This TCR was recovered from an adult with diffuse large B cell lymphoma. CDR3 loop: CASSLGGEQQFF. CDR3 in DNA: TGTGCCAGCAGCTTAGGGGGGGAGCAGCAGTTCTTC.